This T cell receptor beta chain was sequenced during a study of naive and memory T cell subsets. Both TRBC1 and TRBC2 were covered by a beta constant-region primer of two equimolar oligonucleotides. TCRdb re-called the UMI-ligation and nested PCR reads through MiXCR, storing one row per CDR3 protein. In the table there are tens of thousands of distinct CDR3 sequences, roughly 14% of which are singletons. A remark on this clonotype: The antigen remains unidentified.

CD8 T cells were positively selected from what remained after CD4 positive selection. Study results and caveats: TCR counts from RNA may reflect activation-linked expression changes. The power law exponent of TCR abundance differed between naive and memory cells. In naive cells, over 90% of TCR sequences were seen only once.

This TCR derives from a human donor in good health. The sequenced sample consisted of central memory CD4+ T cells from blood.

CDR3 protein: CASSLDRGPYYGYTF. The DNA for the CDR3 is TGTGCCAGCAGCCTAGACAGGGGGCCTTACTATGGCTACACCTTC. V gene TRBV7-2 combines with J gene TRBJ1-2; 10 positions match TRBD1. Germline assignment: CDR1 SGHTA and CDR2 FQGNSA. The CDR3 consists of 15 residues. The V gene end was trimmed by 5 bases and the J gene end by 3 bases; junction bases not matched to a gene: 6.